A single sample is the source of the 27 T cell receptor beta chains below, sequenced in a study of T cells in Graves' hyperthyroidism and ophthalmopathy (dated by TCRdb to between 2019 and 2020). Libraries were made using multiplex PCR. TCRdb shows the sequencer as Illumina HiSeq 2000. The TCR beta CDR3 regions were amplified from RNA transcripts. For the first round of RT-PCR on the TCR CDR3, the HTBI primer set was used together with the Qiagen OneStep RT-PCR kit. Starting from the raw public reads, TCRdb applied fastp trimming at Q25, assembled clones with MiXCR and retained in-frame beta chains. Here each entry gathers all rows of one CDR3 protein and keeps the most common genes and DNA. The sample table holds about 700,000 distinct CDR3 sequences, of which 14% were seen once. Of the sample, roughly a tenth falls within the top ten clones. The material sequenced was blood. These receptors were obtained from a woman between 18 and 30 years old with Graves' hyperthyroidism.

This clonotype was observed at least ten times. V usage is TRBV12-3 or TRBV12-4 and J usage is TRBJ2-7; either TRBD1 or TRBD2 may fit D (6 bases each). V was trimmed by 2 bases and J by 3 bases, leaving 11 bases between them. The CDR3 has 14 amino acids. The CDR3, as DNA: TGTGCCAGCAGTTTAACCGGGGGCGGCTACGAGCAGTACTTC. Its protein is CASSLTGGGYEQYF.

The chain has TRBV20-1 and TRBJ2-2; a weak D match, TRBD2 (7 bases). The germline V gene has CDR1 DFQATT and CDR2 SNEGSKA (reference sequence). The V end lost 0 bases, the J end lost 0 bases, and 11 bases lay between the germline ends. This CDR3 region has 16 residues. The CDR3 DNA reads TGCAGTGCTAGAGACGGCGGGGGCGCGAACACCGGGGAGCTGTTTTTT. Protein product: CSARDGGGANTGELFF.

This clonotype has only a few counts. The gene calls are TRBV2 and TRBJ1-6; possible D gene TRBD1, 5 bases. The V and J ends lost 7 bases and 9 bases respectively, with 10 bases between them. The CDR3 extends over 12 amino acids. Germline values: CDR1 SNHLY, CDR2 FYNNEI. The CDR3, as DNA: TGTGCCAGCACTGGGGGGAGTTCACCCCTCCACTTT. Protein product: CASTGGSSPLHF.

This clonotype was counted between two and nine times. The V gene is TRBV30, the J gene TRBJ2-5, with 11 nucleotides matching TRBD1. This CDR3 comprises 15 residues. Germline V gene data show CDR1 as GTSNPN and CDR2 as SVGIG (reference sequence). Germline trimming cut 3 bases from V and 2 bases from J; bases unmatched to any gene: 5. The CDR3 is CAWSGTGGSQETQYF. CDR3 in DNA: TGTGCCTGGAGCGGGACAGGGGGTAGTCAAGAGACCCAGTACTTC.

This clonotype was observed a handful of times. The rearrangement joins TRBV29-1 to TRBJ2-7, with TRBD2 as a possible D gene (5 bases). CDR3 length: 14 amino acids. Germline V lookup: CDR1 SQVTM, CDR2 ANQGSEA. V lost 6 bases and J lost 2, with 17 bases in between. As DNA, the CDR3 is TGCAGCGTCTCGGAGGCTTCCCGTGCCTACGAGCAGTACTTC. It encodes CSVSEASRAYEQYF.

This chain links TRBV28 with TRBJ2-5; D is unresolved. The CDR3 totals 15 residues. V was cut by 5 bases and J by 7 bases, with 20 bases left in between. The germline V gene encodes CDR1 MDHEN and CDR2 SYDVKM. The CDR3 DNA follows: TGTGCCAGCAGTCCCCTACCATCTAGACCGGGGACCCAGTACTTC. Translating it yields CASSPLPSRPGTQYF. The full variable domain, rest sourced from reference TRBV28 and TRBJ2-5, is DVKVTQSSRYLVKRTGEKVFLECVQDMDHENMFWYRQDPGLGLRLIYFSYDVKMKEKGDIPEGYSVSREKKERFSLILESASTNQTSMYLCASSPLPSRPGTQYFGPGTRLLVL.

The chain joins TRBV20-1 to TRBJ1-6; D is undetermined. This CDR3 is built from 14 residues. V was cut by 0 bases and J by 10 bases, with 13 bases left in between. Germline-derived CDR1 and CDR2 are DFQATT and SNEGSKA (reference sequence). The CDR3 DNA is TGCAGTGCTAGAGATTACGTAGAGGAATCACCCCTCCACTTT. It codes for CSARDYVEESPLHF.

A few counts support this clonotype. The chain uses TRBV28 and TRBJ1-5, with 9 bases lining up with TRBD1. V lost 6 bases, J lost 6 bases, and 6 bases stayed unmatched. The germline V gene has CDR1 MDHEN and CDR2 SYDVKM. This CDR3 has 14 residues. The CDR3, as DNA: TGTGCCAGCAGCAACAGGGGGCTGGGTCAGCCCCAGCATTTT. Translation gives CASSNRGLGQPQHF.

This clonotype was observed many times. V is TRBV2 and J is TRBJ2-1; no reliable D call. The CDR3 has 11 residues. Germline CDR1 and CDR2: SNHLY and FYNNEI. The V end lost 5 bases, the J end lost 10 bases, and 9 bases lay between the germline ends. The CDR3 region has the DNA TGTGCCAGCAGTCCCCTGCGGGAGCAGTTCTTC. Its protein product is CASSPLREQFF.

This clonotype was recorded many times. The chain uses TRBV13 and TRBJ2-1; unclear D gene. The CDR3 has 15 amino acids. Germline assignment: CDR1 PRHDT and CDR2 FYEKMQ (reference sequence). The V end was cut by 5 bases, the J end by 2 bases, with 13 bases between. In DNA form, the CDR3 reads TGTGCCAGCAGCGCGCACATAGAAGCCTACAATGAGCAGTTCTTC. Amino acids: CASSAHIEAYNEQFF. The full variable domain, with the rest looked up from reference TRBV13 and TRBJ2-1, is AAGVIQSPRHLIKEKRETATLKCYPIPRHDTVYWYQQGPGQDPQFLISFYEKMQSDKGSIPDRFSAQQFSDYHSELNMSSLELGDSALYFCASSAHIEAYNEQFFGPGTRLTVL.

The CDR3 coding sequence is TGTGCCAGCAGTGAACCCCCGCAGACGAACACTGAAGCTTTCTTT. This codes for CASSEPPQTNTEAFF. This sequence joins TRBV6-1 and TRBJ1-1; D gene uncertain. Germline loops: CDR1 MNHNS, CDR2 SASEGT. The CDR3 is 15 residues long. With 2 bases removed from V and 1 base from J, the gap between germline ends came to 11 bases.

This clonotype was seen many times. The chain joins TRBV5-1 to TRBJ2-3, with no clear D. Germline V lookup: CDR1 SGHRS, CDR2 YFSETQ. The CDR3 contains 15 residues. V lost 0 bases and J 5 bases, leaving 13 bases between the germline ends. The CDR3 DNA follows: TGCGCCAGCAGCTTGGCCCAACGCCCCGGAGATACGCAGTATTTT. Amino acids: CASSLAQRPGDTQYF.

This clonotype has a count of ten or more. At one end, the junction sequence differs from germline, possibly due to a read error. V gene TRBV11-2 combines with J gene TRBJ2-3; 7 positions match TRBD2. Germline loops: CDR1 SGHAT, CDR2 FQNNGV. The CDR3 is 15 residues long. The CDR3 nucleotides read TGTGCCAGCAGCCAGCGGCGGGGGAGCACAGGTACGCAGTATTTT. Its protein is CASSQRRGSTGTQYF. Together with reference TRBV11-2 and TRBJ2-3, the CDR3 gives the full variable domain: EAGVAQSPRYKIIEKRQSVAFWCNPISGHATLYWYQQILGQGPKLLIQFQNNGVVDDSQLPKDRFSAERLKGVDSTLKIQPAKLEDSAVYLCASSQRRGSTGTQYFGPGTRLTVL.

In this sample, this clonotype turned up a few times. The chain recombines TRBV28 with TRBJ2-7; TRBD2 agrees at 9 bases. The CDR3 is made up of 15 amino acids. Germline CDR1 is MDHEN and CDR2 is SYDVKM. The J segment lost 4 bases and the V segment lost 5 bases, leaving 9 bases of the junction unmatched. The CDR3 here is CASSPIAGVRYEQYF. The DNA for the CDR3 is TGTGCCAGCAGTCCGATAGCGGGAGTAAGGTACGAGCAGTACTTC.

This clonotype showed up many times. V and J are TRBV7-9 and TRBJ2-1; D may be TRBD2 (5 bases). Germline V gene lookup returns CDR1 SEHNR and CDR2 FQNEAQ (reference sequence). Trimming took 2 bases from V and 8 from J, leaving 16 bases between them. CDR3 size: 15 residues. The CDR3, as DNA: TGTGCCAGCAGCTTAATAGCGCTCGGTTCATATGAGCAGTTCTTC. It yields the protein CASSLIALGSYEQFF.

In this sample, this clonotype turned up a few times. The chain uses TRBV2 and TRBJ2-7; D perhaps matches TRBD1 (6 bases). The germline V and J ends were trimmed by 7 bases and 3 bases, with 19 bases remaining between them. This CDR3 region has 15 residues. The germline V gene encodes CDR1 SNHLY and CDR2 FYNNEI. The CDR3 DNA reads TGTGCCAGCAACTTAGTCCGGGACACCCGCTACGAGCAGTACTTC. This codes for CASNLVRDTRYEQYF.

This clonotype was picked up a small number of times. Written as DNA, the CDR3 is TGTGCCAGCAGTGAACTGGGCTCTACTAATGGCTACACCTTC. Translated: CASSELGSTNGYTF. V usage is TRBV6-4 and J usage is TRBJ1-2; D call uncertain. V was pared by 3 bases and J by 6 bases, with 14 bases between. The CDR3 extends over 14 amino acids. CDR1 is MRHNA and CDR2 is SNTAGT in the germline V gene.

The chain is built from TRBV4-1 and TRBJ1-2; TRBD1 aligns across 9 bases. The CDR3 totals 16 residues. The V gene end was trimmed by 4 bases and the J gene end by 1 base; junction bases not matched to a gene: 7. Per germline, CDR1 MGHRA and CDR2 YSYEKL. The CDR3 DNA reads as TGCGCCAGCAGCCCGGGACAGGGCAATATTAACTATGGCTACACCTTC. Translating it yields CASSPGQGNINYGYTF.

This clonotype has a handful of counts. The CDR3 DNA sequence: TGCGCCAGCAGCCAAGTCCTAGCGGGTCTGGGGACCGGGGAGCTGTTTTTT. As protein: CASSQVLAGLGTGELFF. The chain couples TRBV4-1 to TRBJ2-2; 8 bases match TRBD2. The CDR3 length is 17 residues. Per germline, CDR1 MGHRA and CDR2 YSYEKL. Germline trimming cut 1 base from V and 5 bases from J; bases unmatched to any gene: 9.

There are many counts of this clonotype. At one end the junction does not follow the germline gene, possibly because of a read error. The chain recombines TRBV6-1 with TRBJ1-1; D gene uncertain. The germline V gene has CDR1 MNHNS and CDR2 SASEGT. The CDR3 is 13 residues long. In nucleotides, the CDR3 is TGCGCCAGCAGCACGGGAGCGAACACTGAAGCTTTCTTT. This translates into CASSTGANTEAFF.

The gene calls are TRBV5-5 and TRBJ2-4, with D uncertain. The CDR3 consists of 12 residues. V lost 0 bases and J lost 9, with 7 bases in between. Germline values: CDR1 SGHKS, CDR2 YYEKEE (reference sequence). The CDR3 coding sequence is TGTGCCAGCAGCTTGGTGGTTGGCATTCAGTACTTC. This encodes CASSLVVGIQYF.

Ten or more counts support this clonotype. The V gene is TRBV14, the J gene TRBJ2-2; TRBD1 might be the D (6 bases). Deletions cut 5 bases from V and 6 bases from J, with 19 bases between. The length of the CDR3 is 16 residues. The germline V gene has CDR1 SGHDN and CDR2 FVKESK. The CDR3 nucleotides are TGTGCCAGCAGCAATTTGGACAGTACGGCGTCCGGGGAGCTGTTTTTT. Its protein is CASSNLDSTASGELFF.

This chain links TRBV6-2 or TRBV6-3 with TRBJ2-1; D perhaps matches TRBD2 (6 bases). Germline CDR1 MNHEY, CDR2 SVGEGT. This CDR3 comprises 15 residues. V was pared by 6 bases and J by 5 bases, with 17 bases between. The CDR3 DNA reads as TGTGCCAGCAGGATCCGCGGTAGCGGCAACAATGAGCAGTTCTTC. The encoded protein is CASRIRGSGNNEQFF.

V and J are TRBV14 and TRBJ2-2; 8 nucleotides align to TRBD2. J lost 4 bases, V lost 1 base, and 5 bases had no gene match. The CDR3 contains 16 residues. CDR1 and CDR2 from the germline V gene are SGHDN and FVKESK. In DNA, the CDR3 is TGTGCCAGCAGCCAAGTAGCGGGAATTGGCACCGGGGAGCTGTTTTTT. Translated, it gives CASSQVAGIGTGELFF.

The chain uses TRBV24-1 and TRBJ2-1; no reliable D call. Germline V CDR1 and CDR2: KGHDR, SFDVKD. V was shortened by 7 bases and J by 2 bases, with 8 bases between the two germline ends. This CDR3 is built from 13 residues. This chain's CDR3 is CATRAATYNEQFF. The CDR3 coding sequence is TGTGCCACCAGAGCAGCTACCTACAATGAGCAGTTCTTC.

The rearrangement links TRBV6-1 to TRBJ2-5; D uncertain. In germline, CDR1 is MNHNS, CDR2 SASEGT. V was trimmed by 2 bases and J by 3 bases, leaving 10 bases between them. This CDR3 spans 14 amino acids. Written as DNA, the CDR3 is TGTGCCAGCAGTGAACTCACAGCCAAAGAGACCCAGTACTTC. Protein: CASSELTAKETQYF.

The table lists this clonotype with a few counts. The chain carries TRBV15 and TRBJ2-5; 8 nucleotides line up with TRBD2. CDR1 is LNHNV and CDR2 is YYDKDF in the germline V gene (reference sequence). The CDR3 has 13 amino acids. V dropped 3 bases and J dropped 4; count of bases not matched to a gene: 1. CDR3: CATSSLAGETQYF. The CDR3 nucleotides are TGTGCCACCAGCAGCCTAGCGGGAGAGACCCAGTACTTC.